A selection of T cell receptor beta chains follows, all from one sample in a study of a mutant IDH1 vaccine in newly diagnosed glioma. Antigens of these TCRs are unknown. Assay used: immunoSEQ multiplex PCR; TCRdb lists only in-frame clones, some missing. The sample consists of tens of thousands of clones, 84% of them appearing once. Here the sequenced sample was PBMCs, taken from a glioma patient whose treatment included an IDH1 peptide vaccine. Receptor source: a woman under 40 with glioma. Some clones in this sample may be carry-over from other donors' samples. Each CDR3 is given with its conserved first and last residue. A D gene is named only where the DNA matches it firmly. Clone size is shown for a subset of rows, as once, few, many or a class of expanded clone.

DNA: TGCAGCGTCCTACAGGGTGAAGCTTTCTTT
CDR3: CSVLQGEAFF
J: TRBJ1-1
size: NA
V: TRBV29-1
D: NA

DNA: TGCGCCAGCAGTGATTCCGACAGATTAGGAGAGACCCAGTACTTC
CDR3: CASSDSDRLGETQYF
J: TRBJ2-5
size: NA
V: TRBV10-1
D: NA

DNA: TGTGCCTTCCAGCGGGAGGGGAATGAGCAGTTCTTC
CDR3: CAFQREGNEQFF
J: TRBJ2-1
size: NA
V: TRBV30
D: TRBD2

DNA: TGTGCCAGCAAATTGGGTCCCCAGGGGGAGCAGTACTTC
CDR3: CASKLGPQGEQYF
J: TRBJ2-7
size: few
V: TRBV27
D: NA

DNA: TGTGCCAGCAGCTTATCACTAGCGAGCCCCAATGAGCAGTTCTTC
CDR3: CASSLSLASPNEQFF
J: TRBJ2-1
size: NA
V: TRBV7-6
D: TRBD2

DNA: TGTGCCAGCAGCTCCTACAGTGAGCTTGAGCAGTTCTTC
CDR3: CASSSYSELEQFF
J: TRBJ2-1
size: NA
V: TRBV7-9
D: NA

DNA: TGTGCCAGTAGTACGTCCGGGAGCCATTCCTACGAGCAGTACTTC
CDR3: CASSTSGSHSYEQYF
J: TRBJ2-7
size: few
V: TRBV19
D: NA

DNA: TGTGCCTGGATGGCCCGGGGCTATGGCTACACCTTC
CDR3: CAWMARGYGYTF
J: TRBJ1-2
size: NA
V: TRBV30
D: NA

DNA: TGCAGCGTGGGAAGGGAGACCCAGTACTTC
CDR3: CSVGRETQYF
J: TRBJ2-5
size: NA
V: TRBV29-1
D: NA

DNA: TGTGCCTGGAGTATAGGCGGGAACACTGAAGCTTTCTTT
CDR3: CAWSIGGNTEAFF
J: TRBJ1-1
size: few
V: TRBV30
D: NA

DNA: TGTGCCAGCAGGGTGTGGGATGCTTTCTTT
CDR3: CASRVWDAFF
J: TRBJ1-1
size: NA
V: TRBV6-1
D: NA

DNA: TGTGCTAGTGGTTTGGTAGGGGCCTTAGGTGGTGAGCAGTTCTTC
CDR3: CASGLVGALGGEQFF
J: TRBJ2-1
size: once
V: TRBV12-5
D: NA

DNA: TGTGCCAGCAGCCCCCCAACCTACGAGCAGTACTTC
CDR3: CASSPPTYEQYF
J: TRBJ2-7
size: NA
V: TRBV6-6
D: NA

DNA: TGTGCCTGGGGTCTAATGGGGGCCCATGGCTACACCTTC
CDR3: CAWGLMGAHGYTF
J: TRBJ1-2
size: NA
V: TRBV30
D: NA

DNA: TGCGCCAGCAGCCCCAAGATGGCGGACTTTGGCTCCTACAATGAGCAGTTCTTC
CDR3: CASSPKMADFGSYNEQFF
J: TRBJ2-1
size: NA
V: TRBV4-1
D: NA

DNA: TGCGCCAGCAGCTTGGCCGGACCGGGCAATGAGCAGTTCTTC
CDR3: CASSLAGPGNEQFF
J: TRBJ2-1
size: NA
V: TRBV5-1
D: NA

DNA: TGTGCCATGCGAGGGGCTTTCAACACAGATACGCAGTATTTT
CDR3: CAMRGAFNTDTQYF
J: TRBJ2-3
size: few
V: TRBV10-3
D: NA

DNA: TGTGCCAGCAGCGTCGACGGCGAGCGGGGCACAGATACGCAGTATTTT
CDR3: CASSVDGERGTDTQYF
J: TRBJ2-3
size: NA
V: TRBV7-6
D: NA

DNA: TGTGCCAGCAGCCAATCAACCGAAGGCCATCAGCCCCAGCATTTT
CDR3: CASSQSTEGHQPQHF
J: TRBJ1-5
size: NA
V: TRBV16
D: NA

DNA: TGTGCCTGGAGTGTACCCAAGGGACACTTTTACGAGCAGTACTTC
CDR3: CAWSVPKGHFYEQYF
J: TRBJ2-7
size: NA
V: TRBV30
D: NA

DNA: TGCGCCAGCAGCTTGGAAGTGAGGAAGGGTCACGAGCAGTACTTC
CDR3: CASSLEVRKGHEQYF
J: TRBJ2-7
size: NA
V: TRBV5-1
D: NA

DNA: TGTGCCAGCAGTCCCAGACTAGGGGATACGCAGTATTTT
CDR3: CASSPRLGDTQYF
J: TRBJ2-3
size: NA
V: TRBV27
D: NA

DNA: TGTGCCAGCAGCCGAACTGGACTAGCGGGAGGTAACGTCCTGACTTTC
CDR3: CASSRTGLAGGNVLTF
J: TRBJ2-6
size: NA
V: TRBV14
D: TRBD2

DNA: TGTGCCACCAGTTCTAGGGGGGGCAATCAGCCCCAGCATTTT
CDR3: CATSSRGGNQPQHF
J: TRBJ1-5
size: NA
V: TRBV15
D: NA

DNA: TGTGCCAGCAGCGTAGGGACTAGCGGTCGGTACGAGCAGTACTTC
CDR3: CASSVGTSGRYEQYF
J: TRBJ2-7
size: NA
V: TRBV9
D: TRBD2

DNA: TGCGCCAGCAGCTTGGAGGGGGGCAGCAATCAGCCCCAGCATTTT
CDR3: CASSLEGGSNQPQHF
J: TRBJ1-5
size: NA
V: TRBV5-1
D: NA

DNA: TGCGCCAGCAAACCTCGGACAGGGGAGGAATGGAGCAATCAGCCCCAGCATTTT
CDR3: CASKPRTGEEWSNQPQHF
J: TRBJ1-5
size: NA
V: TRBV10-1
D: TRBD1

DNA: TGTGCCAGCAGTGAAGGGGACTCTAGGGATGGCTACACCTTC
CDR3: CASSEGDSRDGYTF
J: TRBJ1-2
size: NA
V: TRBV6-1
D: NA

DNA: TGCGCCAGCTTGAAGGACGGCGGAATGTATGGCTACACCTTC
CDR3: CASLKDGGMYGYTF
J: TRBJ1-2
size: NA
V: TRBV10-2
D: NA

DNA: TGTGCCAGCAGTTTATCTTGGACTCAATACAATGAGCAGTTCTTC
CDR3: CASSLSWTQYNEQFF
J: TRBJ2-1
size: NA
V: TRBV27
D: NA

DNA: TGTGCCAGCAGCCATCGCTACACCTCTGGAAACACCATATATTTT
CDR3: CASSHRYTSGNTIYF
J: TRBJ1-3
size: NA
V: TRBV14
D: NA

DNA: TGTGCTGGTCATGGTGGTGAAAAACTGTTTTTT
CDR3: CAGHGGEKLFF
J: TRBJ1-4
size: few
V: TRBV6-1
D: NA

DNA: TGTGCCAGCAGCCCGGGGCCCAGCGGCTCCTACGAGCAGTACTTC
CDR3: CASSPGPSGSYEQYF
J: TRBJ2-7
size: NA
V: TRBV9
D: NA

DNA: TGCGCCAGCAGCCAACGGGGACAGCGGGACTATGGCTACACCTTC
CDR3: CASSQRGQRDYGYTF
J: TRBJ1-2
size: NA
V: TRBV4-1
D: TRBD1

DNA: TGTGCCACACTAGCGGGAGTAGGCAATGAGCAGTTCTTC
CDR3: CATLAGVGNEQFF
J: TRBJ2-1
size: NA
V: TRBV19
D: TRBD2

DNA: TGTGCCAGCAGCGTAAGTAGCGGCACAGATACGCAGTATTTT
CDR3: CASSVSSGTDTQYF
J: TRBJ2-3
size: NA
V: TRBV9
D: NA

DNA: TGCGCCAGCAGCCAAGTTAGGGACGGGCTCTACGAGCAGTACTTC
CDR3: CASSQVRDGLYEQYF
J: TRBJ2-7
size: NA
V: TRBV4-1
D: NA